This T cell receptor beta chain was identified during a study of T cell repertoires in cytomegalovirus infection. On the study more broadly: TCR beta signatures that were public indicated CMV infection and matching HLA type. Study conclusions and caveats: The study found HLA-C-restricted CMV-specific TCR beta clonotypes dominating the ex vivo response.

V trimming: 5 bases; J trimming: 4 bases; junction bases outside the gene matches: 6. CDR1 and CDR2 from the germline V gene are SGHVS and FQNEAQ. The CDR3 is 14 residues long. This clonotype has a handful of counts. The antigen is not known. Each CDR3 protein is one row after TCRdb ran MiXCR on the reads. The table includes 310,000 or so distinct CDR3 sequences, 20% to 25% detected once. The source was cultured PBMCs, collected from culture after CMV antigen stimulation. V usage is TRBV7-8 and J usage is TRBJ1-1, with TRBD1 identical over 8 bases. This sequence was found in a human donor in good health (CMV status not recorded). Some clones in this sample may be carry-over from other donors' samples. The CDR3 DNA sequence: TGTGCCAGCAGCCCCTCGGACAGGGTCACTGAAGCTTTCTTT. Protein sequence: CASSPSDRVTEAFF.